This is a list of T cell receptor beta chains from one sample in a study of T cell repertoires in aging, cancer and after chemotherapy. TCRdb independently ran MiXCR on the multiplex PCR reads; one entry per CDR3 protein. The sample holds approximately 4,900 distinct CDR3 sequences; 45% to 60% are singletons and the top ten take 28%. The material sequenced was blood. All receptors derive from a human donor in good health. The CDR3 runs from the conserved cysteine through the conserved F or W. A D gene is named only where the DNA matches it firmly. For some rows the clone size is stated as once, few or many, or as a class when expanded; others skip it.

TRBV29-1	TRBD2	.	TRBJ2-1	TGCAGCGTATGGACTAGCGGGCTCCGGGGGAGCTCCTACAATGAGCAGTTCTTC	CSVWTSGLRGSSYNEQFF
TRBV27	TRBD1	.	TRBJ1-5	TGTGCCAGCAGTTGGGGACAGGGTAAGAATCAGCCCCAGCATTTT	CASSWGQGKNQPQHF
TRBV7-9	TRBD2	.	TRBJ2-3	TGTGCCAGCAGACTCGGGACTAGCGGGAGGACAGATACGCAGTATTTT	CASRLGTSGRTDTQYF
TRBV24-1	.	once	TRBJ2-1	TGTGCCACCAGTGATTTGGGAGACTCGGCCGGGGAGCAGTTCTTC	CATSDLGDSAGEQFF
TRBV27	.	.	TRBJ2-7	TGTGCCAGCAGTTCTGGAGGTGGTGGGCAGTACTTC	CASSSGGGGQYF
TRBV19	.	.	TRBJ2-5	TGTGCCAGTAGTCCAGGGGAGACCCAGTACTTC	CASSPGETQYF
TRBV11-1	TRBD2	.	TRBJ2-1	TGTGCCAGCAGCTTAGAGCCCGGGACTAGCTCCTACAATGAGCAGTTCTTC	CASSLEPGTSSYNEQFF
TRBV10-1	.	.	TRBJ2-5	TGCGCCAGCAGTCCAGGCGGGCCCCAAGAGACCCAGTACTTC	CASSPGGPQETQYF
TRBV19	.	.	TRBJ1-2	TGTGCCTCGTCCGTTTGGGGAAACAACTATGGCTACACCTTC	CASSVWGNNYGYTF
TRBV19	TRBD2	few	TRBJ2-3	TGTGCCAGTCGGATAGCGGGCAGCACAGATACGCAGTATTTT	CASRIAGSTDTQYF
TRBV5-1	TRBD1	.	TRBJ2-3	TGCGCCAGCGACTCAGGGGGCGGCACAGATACGCAGTATTTT	CASDSGGGTDTQYF
TRBV5-1	TRBD1	.	TRBJ2-5	TGCGCCAGCAGCACCCCGGGACAGTGGGAGACCCAGTACTTC	CASSTPGQWETQYF